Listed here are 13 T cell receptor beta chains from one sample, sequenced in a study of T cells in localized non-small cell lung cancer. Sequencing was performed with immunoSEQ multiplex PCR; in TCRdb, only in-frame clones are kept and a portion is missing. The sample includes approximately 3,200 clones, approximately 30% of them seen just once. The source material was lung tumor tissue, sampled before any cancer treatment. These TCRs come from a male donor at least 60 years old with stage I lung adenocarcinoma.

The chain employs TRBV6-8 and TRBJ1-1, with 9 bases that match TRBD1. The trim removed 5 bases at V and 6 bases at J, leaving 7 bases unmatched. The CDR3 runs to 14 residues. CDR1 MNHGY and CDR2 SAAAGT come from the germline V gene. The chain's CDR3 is CASSEGTGSAEAFF. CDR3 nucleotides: TGTGCCAGCAGTGAGGGGACAGGGTCTGCTGAAGCTTTCTTT.

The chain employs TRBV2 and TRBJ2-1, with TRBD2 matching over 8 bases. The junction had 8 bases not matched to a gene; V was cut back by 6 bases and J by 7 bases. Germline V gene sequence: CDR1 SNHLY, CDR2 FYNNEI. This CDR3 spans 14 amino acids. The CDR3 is CASSREGDGNEQFF. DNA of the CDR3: TGTGCCAGCAGCCGGGAGGGGGACGGGAATGAGCAGTTCTTC.

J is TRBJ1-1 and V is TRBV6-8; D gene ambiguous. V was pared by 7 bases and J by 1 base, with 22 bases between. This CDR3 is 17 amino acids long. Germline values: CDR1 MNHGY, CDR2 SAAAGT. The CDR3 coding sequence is TGTGCCAGCAACTCCCTGGGCGGTATATTTACGAACACTGAAGCTTTCTTT. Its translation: CASNSLGGIFTNTEAFF.

CDR3 DNA sequence: TGTGCCAGCAGTTCGTTCAGTCGCCTACTTGAGTATTTT. Residues: CASSSFSRLLEYF. V usage is TRBV6-8 and J usage is TRBJ2-3, with D unresolved. Trimming removed 4 bases at V and 13 bases at J, with 18 bases between. Germline CDR1 and CDR2: MNHGY and SAAAGT. The CDR3 spans 13 residues.

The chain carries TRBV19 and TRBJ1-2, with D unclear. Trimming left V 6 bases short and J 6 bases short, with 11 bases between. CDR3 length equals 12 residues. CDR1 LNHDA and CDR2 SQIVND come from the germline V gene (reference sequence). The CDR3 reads CASRRREDGYTF. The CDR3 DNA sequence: TGTGCCAGTAGGAGAAGGGAGGATGGCTACACCTTC.

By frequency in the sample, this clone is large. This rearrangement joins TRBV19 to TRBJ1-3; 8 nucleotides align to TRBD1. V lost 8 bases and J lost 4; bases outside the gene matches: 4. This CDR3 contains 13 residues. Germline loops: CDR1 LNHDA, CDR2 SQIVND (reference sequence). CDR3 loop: CASGQGAGNTIYF. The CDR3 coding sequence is TGTGCCAGTGGACAGGGCGCAGGAAACACCATATATTTT.

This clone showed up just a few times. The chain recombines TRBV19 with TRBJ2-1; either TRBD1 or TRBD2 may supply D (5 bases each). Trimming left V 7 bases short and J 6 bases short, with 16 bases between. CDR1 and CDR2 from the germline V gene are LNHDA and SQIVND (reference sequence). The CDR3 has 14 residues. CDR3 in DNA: TGTGCCAGTACGTTTCGGGGACGCATCAATGAGCAGTTCTTC. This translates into CASTFRGRINEQFF.

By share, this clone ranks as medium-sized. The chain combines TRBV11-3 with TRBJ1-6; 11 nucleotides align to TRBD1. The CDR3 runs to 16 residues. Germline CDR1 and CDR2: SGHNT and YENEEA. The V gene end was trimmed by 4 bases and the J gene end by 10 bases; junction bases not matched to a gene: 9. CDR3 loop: CASSYRDRGTGSPLHF. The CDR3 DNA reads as TGTGCCAGCAGCTACCGGGACAGGGGGACGGGATCACCCCTCCACTTT.

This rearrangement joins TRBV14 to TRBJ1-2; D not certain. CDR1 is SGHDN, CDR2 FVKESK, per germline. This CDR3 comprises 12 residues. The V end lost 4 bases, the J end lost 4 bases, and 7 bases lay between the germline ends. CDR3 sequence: CASSPGLYGYTF. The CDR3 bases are TGTGCCAGCAGCCCGGGCCTCTATGGCTACACCTTC.

The chain's CDR3 is CAWSNSGHRGNTEAFF. The CDR3 nucleotides read TGTGCCTGGAGTAATTCTGGGCACAGGGGGAACACTGAAGCTTTCTTT. The rearrangement links TRBV30 to TRBJ1-1, with 7 positions matching TRBD1. This CDR3 spans 16 amino acids. Germline V gene data show CDR1 as GTSNPN and CDR2 as SVGIG (reference sequence). J lost 1 base, V lost 2 bases, and 10 bases had no gene match.

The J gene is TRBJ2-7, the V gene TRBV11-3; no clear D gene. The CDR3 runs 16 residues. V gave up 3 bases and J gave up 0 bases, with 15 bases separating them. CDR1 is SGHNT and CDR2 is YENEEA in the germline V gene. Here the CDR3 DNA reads TGTGCCAGCAGCTTTTCCGGTGGGTCCCTCTCCTACGAGCAGTACTTC. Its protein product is CASSFSGGSLSYEQYF. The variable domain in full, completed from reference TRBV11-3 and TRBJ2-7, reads EAGVVQSPRYKIIEKKQPVAFWCNPISGHNTLYWYLQNLGQGPELLIRYENEEAVDDSQLPKDRFSAERLKGVDSTLKIQPAELGDSAVYLCASSFSGGSLSYEQYFGPGTRLTVT.

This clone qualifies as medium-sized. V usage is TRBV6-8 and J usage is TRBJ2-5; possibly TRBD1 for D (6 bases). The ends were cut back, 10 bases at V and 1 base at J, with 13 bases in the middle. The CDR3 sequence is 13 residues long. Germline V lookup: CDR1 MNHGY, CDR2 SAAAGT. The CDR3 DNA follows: TGTGCCATCAGCTCGACAGGCCAAGAGACCCAGTACTTC. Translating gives CAISSTGQETQYF.

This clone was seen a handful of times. DNA of the CDR3: TGTGCCAGCAGTTACTCGGAGGTTTCCAATTCACCCCTCCACTTT. Amino acids: CASSYSEVSNSPLHF. The V gene is TRBV6-8, the J gene TRBJ1-6; no definite D call. The CDR3 runs to 15 residues. The germline V gene has CDR1 MNHGY and CDR2 SAAAGT. Trimming left V 0 bases short and J 7 bases short, with 10 bases between.